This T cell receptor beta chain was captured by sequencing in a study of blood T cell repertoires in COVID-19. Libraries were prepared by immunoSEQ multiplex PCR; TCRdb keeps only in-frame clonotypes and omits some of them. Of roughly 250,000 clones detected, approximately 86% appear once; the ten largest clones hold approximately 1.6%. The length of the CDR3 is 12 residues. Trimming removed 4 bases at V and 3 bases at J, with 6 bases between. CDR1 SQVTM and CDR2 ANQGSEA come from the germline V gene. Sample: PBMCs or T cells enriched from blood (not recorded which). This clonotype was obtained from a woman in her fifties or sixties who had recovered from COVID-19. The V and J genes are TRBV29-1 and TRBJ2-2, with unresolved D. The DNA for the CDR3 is TGCAGCGTTGGCCGAGACACCGGGGAGCTGTTTTTT. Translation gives CSVGRDTGELFF.